The sequence of this T cell receptor beta chain was determined in a study of cytomegalovirus exposure and HLA in healthy donors. The PCR contained 60 Vbeta and 13 Jbeta primers. Libraries were prepared by immunoSEQ multiplex PCR; TCRdb keeps only in-frame clonotypes and omits some of them. The sample lists some 150,000 clones; almost 85% were seen once. Study-level findings and limits: Analysis was carried out at a later point, and it linked a missense DCLRE1C variant to TCR beta V- and J-gene trimming. Researchers reportedly found TCR beta sequences accurately predicted most subjects' HLA-A and HLA-B alleles.

About this clone itself: Antigen specificity is unknown.

The CDR3 runs 11 residues. V was trimmed by 3 bases and J by 4 bases, leaving 6 bases between them. The germline gives CDR1 DFQATT, CDR2 SNEGSKA (reference sequence). The rearrangement links TRBV20-1 to TRBJ1-2; D gene ambiguous. The sequence came from a man between 25 and 39 years old in good health and CMV-seropositive. The sample was PBMCs. The CDR3, as DNA: TGCAGTGCTAGCCGGTCCTATGGCTACACCTTC. Protein product: CSASRSYGYTF.